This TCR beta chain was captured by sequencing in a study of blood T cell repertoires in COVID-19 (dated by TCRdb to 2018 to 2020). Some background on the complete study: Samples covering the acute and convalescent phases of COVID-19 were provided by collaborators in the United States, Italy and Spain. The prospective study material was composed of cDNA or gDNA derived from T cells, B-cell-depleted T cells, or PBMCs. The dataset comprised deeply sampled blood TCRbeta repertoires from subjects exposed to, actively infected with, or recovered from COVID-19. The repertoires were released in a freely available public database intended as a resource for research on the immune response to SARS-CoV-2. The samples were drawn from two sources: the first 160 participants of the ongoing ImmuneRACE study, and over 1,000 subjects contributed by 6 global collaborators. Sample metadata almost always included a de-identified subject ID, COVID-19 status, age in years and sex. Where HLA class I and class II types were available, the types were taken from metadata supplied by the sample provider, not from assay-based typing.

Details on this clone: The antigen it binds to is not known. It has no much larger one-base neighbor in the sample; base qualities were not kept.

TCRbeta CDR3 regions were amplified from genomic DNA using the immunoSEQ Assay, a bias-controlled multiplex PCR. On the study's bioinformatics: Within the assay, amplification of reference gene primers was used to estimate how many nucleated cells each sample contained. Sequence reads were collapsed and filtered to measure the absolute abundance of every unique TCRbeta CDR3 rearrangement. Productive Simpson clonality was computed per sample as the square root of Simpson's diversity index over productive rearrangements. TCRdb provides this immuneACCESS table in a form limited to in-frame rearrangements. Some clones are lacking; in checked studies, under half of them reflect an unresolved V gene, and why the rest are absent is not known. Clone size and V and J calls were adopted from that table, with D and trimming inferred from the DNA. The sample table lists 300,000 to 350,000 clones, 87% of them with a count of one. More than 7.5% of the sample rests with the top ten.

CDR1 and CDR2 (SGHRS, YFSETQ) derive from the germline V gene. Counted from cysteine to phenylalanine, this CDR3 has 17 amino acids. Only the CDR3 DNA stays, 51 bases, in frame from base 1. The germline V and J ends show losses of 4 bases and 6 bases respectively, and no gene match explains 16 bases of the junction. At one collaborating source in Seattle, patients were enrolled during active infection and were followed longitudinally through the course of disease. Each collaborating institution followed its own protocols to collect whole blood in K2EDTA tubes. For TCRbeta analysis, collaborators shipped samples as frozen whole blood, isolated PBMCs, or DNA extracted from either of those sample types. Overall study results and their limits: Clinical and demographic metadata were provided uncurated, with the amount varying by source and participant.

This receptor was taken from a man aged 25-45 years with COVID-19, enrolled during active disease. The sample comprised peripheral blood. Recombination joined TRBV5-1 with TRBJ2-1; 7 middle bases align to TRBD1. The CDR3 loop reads CASSPVVWAEGANEQFF. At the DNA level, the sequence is TGCGCCAGCAGCCCAGTTGTATGGGCCGAGGGGGCCAATGAGCAGTTCTTC.